This TCR beta chain appears in the sequencing data of a study of blood T cell repertoires in COVID-19 (dated by TCRdb to 2018 to 2020). About the full investigation: Collaborator samples came from the United States, Italy and Spain and covered acute and convalescent phases of COVID-19. The material from the prospective study consisted of cDNA or gDNA derived from T cells, B-cell-depleted T cells, or PBMCs. Deeply sampled blood TCRbeta repertoires from subjects exposed to, actively infected with, or recovered from COVID-19 were included in the dataset. A freely available public database, intended as a resource for researchers studying the immune response to SARS-CoV-2, is where the repertoires were released. Samples came from the ongoing ImmuneRACE study (first 160 participants) plus 1,254 subjects from 6 global collaborators. The sample metadata nearly always contained a de-identified subject ID, COVID-19 status, age in years and sex. Where available, HLA class I and class II types were obtained from metadata supplied by the sample provider rather than from assay-based typing. Results the study describes overall, beyond this receptor: The quantity of clinical and demographic metadata differed by source and by participant and was supplied without curation.

The immunoSEQ Assay, a bias-controlled multiplex PCR, was used to amplify TCRbeta CDR3 regions from genomic DNA. As for how the authors treated the data: The number of nucleated cells in each sample was estimated by amplification of reference gene primers within the assay. To quantify the absolute abundance of each unique TCRbeta CDR3 rearrangement, sequence reads were collapsed and filtered. For each sample, productive Simpson clonality was calculated by taking the square root of Simpson's diversity index across productive rearrangements. As stored in TCRdb, this immuneACCESS dataset retains in-frame rearrangements with V and J assigned. A fraction of the clones does not appear; measured against another copy, unresolved V genes explain less than half of the discrepancy, and the remainder lacks a known reason. D and trimming come from the DNA, and the V and J calls and clone size come from that table. This sample is represented by roughly 100,000 clones; 85% of them were singletons. Around 4.5% of the sample is taken by the ten largest.

This clone was recorded only once. Its antigen is still unknown. Within one base of it there is no much larger clone, and no base qualities were kept. V loses 7 bases of germline sequence and J loses 5 bases, and the interval between the two ends is 11 bases. CDR1 LNHDA and CDR2 SQIVND are derived from the germline V gene (reference sequence). Counted from cysteine to phenylalanine, this CDR3 has 13 amino acids. Only CDR3 DNA is held: 39 bases, read in frame from base 1. Each collaborating institution followed its own protocols to collect whole blood in K2EDTA tubes. Collaborator samples were shipped for TCRbeta analysis as frozen whole blood, isolated PBMCs, or DNA extracted from either sample type.

This sequence uses TRBV19 and TRBJ1-4; TRBD1 is possibly the D segment (6 matching bases). This TCR was recovered from a man in his fifties with acute or convalescent COVID-19. Source material: peripheral blood. The bases are TGTGCCAGTAACGGACAGCTGAATGAAAAACTGTTTTTT. Translated, it reads CASNGQLNEKLFF.